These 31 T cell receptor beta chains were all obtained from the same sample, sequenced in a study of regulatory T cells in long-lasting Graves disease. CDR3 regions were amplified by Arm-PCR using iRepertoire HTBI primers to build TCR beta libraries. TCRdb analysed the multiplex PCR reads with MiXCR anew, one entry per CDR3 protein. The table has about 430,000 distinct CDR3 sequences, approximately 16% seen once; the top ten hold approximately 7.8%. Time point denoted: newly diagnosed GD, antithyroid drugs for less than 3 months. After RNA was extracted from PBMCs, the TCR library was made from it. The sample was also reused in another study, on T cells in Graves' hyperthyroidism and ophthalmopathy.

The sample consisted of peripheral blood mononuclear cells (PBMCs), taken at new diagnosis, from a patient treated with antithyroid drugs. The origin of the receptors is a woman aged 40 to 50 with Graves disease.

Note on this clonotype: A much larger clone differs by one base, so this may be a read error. The chain's CDR3 is CASSYRGPHSNQSQHF. The CDR3 bases are TGTGCCAGCAGTTACCGGGGACCGCATAGCAATCAGTCCCAGCATTTT. The chain uses TRBV6-2 or TRBV6-3 and TRBJ1-5; the D gene is possibly TRBD1 (5 bases). CDR1 MNHEY and CDR2 SVGEGT come from the germline V gene. The CDR3 has 16 amino acids.

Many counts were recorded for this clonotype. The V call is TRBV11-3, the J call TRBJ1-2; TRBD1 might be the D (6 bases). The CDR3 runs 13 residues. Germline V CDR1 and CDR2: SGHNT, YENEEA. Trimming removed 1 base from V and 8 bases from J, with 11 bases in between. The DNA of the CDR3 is TGTGCCAGCAGCTTAGGCGGGGGCAAGGGCTACACCTTC. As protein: CASSLGGGKGYTF.

CDR3 loop: CASSLGSQTDTQYF. Written as DNA, the CDR3 is TGTGCCAGCAGTCTAGGTAGTCAGACAGATACGCAGTATTTT. The J gene is TRBJ2-3, the V gene TRBV12-3 or TRBV12-4; D not certain. CDR3 length: 14 residues. V lost 5 bases to trimming and J lost 3 bases, with 12 bases between them.

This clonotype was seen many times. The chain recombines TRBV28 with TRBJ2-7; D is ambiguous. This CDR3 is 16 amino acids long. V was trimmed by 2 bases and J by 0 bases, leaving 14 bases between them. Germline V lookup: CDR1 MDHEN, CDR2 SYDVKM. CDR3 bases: TGTGCCAGCAGTTTAGGTTACCAGTTCAACTCCTACGAGCAGTACTTC. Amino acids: CASSLGYQFNSYEQYF.

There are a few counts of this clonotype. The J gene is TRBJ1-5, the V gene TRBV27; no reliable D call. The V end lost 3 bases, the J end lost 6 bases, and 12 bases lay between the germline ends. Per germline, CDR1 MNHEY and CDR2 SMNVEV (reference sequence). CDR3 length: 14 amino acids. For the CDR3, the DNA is TGTGCCAGCAGTTTGGAAAACGGCCGTCAGCCCCAGCATTTT. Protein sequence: CASSLENGRQPQHF.

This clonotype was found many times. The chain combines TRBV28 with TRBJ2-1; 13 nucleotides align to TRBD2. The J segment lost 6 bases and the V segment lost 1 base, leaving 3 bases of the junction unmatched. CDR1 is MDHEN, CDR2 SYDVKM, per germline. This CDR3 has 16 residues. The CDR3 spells CASSLYRTSGSNEQFF. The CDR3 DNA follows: TGTGCCAGCAGTTTATATCGGACTAGCGGGAGCAATGAGCAGTTCTTC.

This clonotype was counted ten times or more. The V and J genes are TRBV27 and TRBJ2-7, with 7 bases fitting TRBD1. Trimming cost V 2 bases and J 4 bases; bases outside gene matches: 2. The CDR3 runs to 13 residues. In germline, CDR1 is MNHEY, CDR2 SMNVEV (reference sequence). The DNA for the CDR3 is TGTGCCAGCAGTTTAACCAGGGGGTACGAGCAGTACTTC. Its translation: CASSLTRGYEQYF.

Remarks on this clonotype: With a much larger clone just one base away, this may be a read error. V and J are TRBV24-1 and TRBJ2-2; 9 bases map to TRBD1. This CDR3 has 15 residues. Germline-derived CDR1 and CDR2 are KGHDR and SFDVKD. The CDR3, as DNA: TGTGCCACCAGGCCGGGACAGGGTGACACCGGGGAGCTGCTTTTT. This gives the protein CATRPGQGDTGELLF.

The CDR3 DNA reads TGCGCCAGCAGCCAAGTTAGCGGAACTCTCAGCTCCTACGAGCAGTACTTC. It yields the protein CASSQVSGTLSSYEQYF. The chain combines TRBV4-1 with TRBJ2-7; D may be TRBD2 (6 bases). CDR1 and CDR2 (germline): MGHRA, YSYEKL. There are 17 residues in the CDR3. The V gene lost 1 base and the J gene lost 0 bases, with 16 bases spanning the gap.

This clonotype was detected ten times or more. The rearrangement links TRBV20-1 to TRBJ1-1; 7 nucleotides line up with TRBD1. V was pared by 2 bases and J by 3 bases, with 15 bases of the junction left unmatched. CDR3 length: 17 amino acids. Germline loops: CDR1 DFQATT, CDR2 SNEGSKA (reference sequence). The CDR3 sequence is CSARPPSGRGRYTEAFF. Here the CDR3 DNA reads TGCAGTGCTAGACCCCCTTCGGGCAGGGGGAGGTACACTGAAGCTTTCTTT.

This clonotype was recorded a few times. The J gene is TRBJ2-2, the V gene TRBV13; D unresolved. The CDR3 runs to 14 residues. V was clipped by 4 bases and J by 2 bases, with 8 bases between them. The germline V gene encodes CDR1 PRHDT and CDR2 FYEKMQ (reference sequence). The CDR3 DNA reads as TGTGCCAGCAGCTCCGACACTAACACCGGGGAGCTGTTTTTT. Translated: CASSSDTNTGELFF. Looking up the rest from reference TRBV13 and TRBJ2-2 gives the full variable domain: AAGVIQSPRHLIKEKRETATLKCYPIPRHDTVYWYQQGPGQDPQFLISFYEKMQSDKGSIPDRFSAQQFSDYHSELNMSSLELGDSALYFCASSSDTNTGELFFGEGSRLTVL.

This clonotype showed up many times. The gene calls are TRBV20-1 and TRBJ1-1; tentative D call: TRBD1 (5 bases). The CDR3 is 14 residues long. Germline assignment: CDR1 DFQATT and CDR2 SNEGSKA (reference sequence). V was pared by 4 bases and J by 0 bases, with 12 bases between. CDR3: CSATTGNMNTEAFF. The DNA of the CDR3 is TGCAGTGCTACAACAGGTAACATGAACACTGAAGCTTTCTTT.

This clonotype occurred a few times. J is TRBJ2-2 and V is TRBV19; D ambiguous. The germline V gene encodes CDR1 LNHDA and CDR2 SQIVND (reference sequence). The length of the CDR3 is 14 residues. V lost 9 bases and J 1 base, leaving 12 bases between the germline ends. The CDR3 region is CASTDGWNTGELFF. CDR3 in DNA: TGTGCCAGCACGGACGGATGGAACACCGGGGAGCTGTTTTTT.

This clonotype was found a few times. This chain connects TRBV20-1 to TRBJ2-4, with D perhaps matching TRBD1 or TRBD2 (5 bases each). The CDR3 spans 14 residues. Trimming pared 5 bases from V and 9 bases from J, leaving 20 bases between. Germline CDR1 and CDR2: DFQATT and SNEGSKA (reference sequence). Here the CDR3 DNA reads TGCAGTGCTCCAACCATAGGGGATGGGGGCATTCAGTACTTC. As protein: CSAPTIGDGGIQYF.

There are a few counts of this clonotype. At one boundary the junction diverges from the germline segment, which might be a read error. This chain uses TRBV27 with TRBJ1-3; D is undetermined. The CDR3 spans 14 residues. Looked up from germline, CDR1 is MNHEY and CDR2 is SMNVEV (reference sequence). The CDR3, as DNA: TGTGCCAGCAGTTCGGCCGGGCTCGGAAACGCCATATATTTT. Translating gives CASSSAGLGNAIYF.

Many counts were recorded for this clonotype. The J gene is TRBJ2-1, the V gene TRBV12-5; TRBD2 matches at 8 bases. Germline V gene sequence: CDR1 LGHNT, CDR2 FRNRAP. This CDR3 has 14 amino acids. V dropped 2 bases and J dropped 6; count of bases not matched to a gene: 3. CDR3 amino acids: CASGLTTSVNEQFF. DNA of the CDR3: TGTGCTAGTGGTTTGACGACTAGCGTCAATGAGCAGTTCTTC. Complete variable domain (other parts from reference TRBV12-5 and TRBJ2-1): DARVTQTPRHKVTEMGQEVTMRCQPILGHNTVFWYRQTMMQGLELLAYFRNRAPLDDSGMPKDRFSAEMPDATLATLKIQPSEPRDSAVYFCASGLTTSVNEQFFGPGTRLTVL.

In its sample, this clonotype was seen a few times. In DNA, the CDR3 is TGTGCCATCCCATCGAGGGCCTCCGGGGAGCTGTTTTTT. This encodes CAIPSRASGELFF. The rearrangement joins TRBV28 to TRBJ2-2, with D possibly TRBD2 on 5 matching bases. In germline, CDR1 is MDHEN, CDR2 SYDVKM. Trimming cost V 10 bases and J 6 bases, with 15 bases left between them. The CDR3 length is 13 residues.

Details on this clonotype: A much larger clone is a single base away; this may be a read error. The CDR3 is CASSSGTGAHNEQFF. The CDR3 DNA reads as TGTGCCAGCAGCTCCGGGACAGGGGCCCACAATGAGCAGTTCTTC. The V call is TRBV11-3, the J call TRBJ2-1; TRBD1 matches 10 bases. V lost 4 bases to trimming and J lost 5 bases; unmatched junction nucleotides: 5. CDR1 and CDR2 (germline): SGHNT, YENEEA. CDR3 length: 15 residues. Full variable domain (remainder filled in from reference TRBV11-3 and TRBJ2-1): EAGVVQSPRYKIIEKKQPVAFWCNPISGHNTLYWYLQNLGQGPELLIRYENEEAVDDSQLPKDRFSAERLKGVDSTLKIQPAELGDSAVYLCASSSGTGAHNEQFFGPGTRLTVL.

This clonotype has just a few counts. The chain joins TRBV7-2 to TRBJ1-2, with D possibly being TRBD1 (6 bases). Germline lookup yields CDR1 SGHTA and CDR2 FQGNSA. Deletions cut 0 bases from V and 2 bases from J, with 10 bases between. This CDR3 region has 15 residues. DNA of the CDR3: TGTGCCAGCAGCTTAGCACGGACAGAGAACTATGGCTACACCTTC. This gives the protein CASSLARTENYGYTF.

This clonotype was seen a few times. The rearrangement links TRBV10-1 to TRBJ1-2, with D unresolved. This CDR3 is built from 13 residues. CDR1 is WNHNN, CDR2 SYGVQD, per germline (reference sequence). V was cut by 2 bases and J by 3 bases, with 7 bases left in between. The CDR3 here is CASSERQDYGYTF. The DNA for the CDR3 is TGCGCCAGCAGTGAGCGGCAGGACTATGGCTACACCTTC.

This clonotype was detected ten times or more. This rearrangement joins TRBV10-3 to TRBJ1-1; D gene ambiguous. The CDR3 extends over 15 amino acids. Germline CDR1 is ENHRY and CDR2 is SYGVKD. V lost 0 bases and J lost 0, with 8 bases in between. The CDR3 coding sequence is TGTGCCATCAGTGAGTCAGGCGGAATGAACACTGAAGCTTTCTTT. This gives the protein CAISESGGMNTEAFF.

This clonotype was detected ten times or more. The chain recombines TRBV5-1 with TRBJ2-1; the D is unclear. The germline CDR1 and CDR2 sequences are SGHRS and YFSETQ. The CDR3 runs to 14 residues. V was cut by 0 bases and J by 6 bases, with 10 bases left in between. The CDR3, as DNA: TGCGCCAGCAGCTTGGGGGCCACCTCCAATGAGCAGTTCTTC. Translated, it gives CASSLGATSNEQFF.

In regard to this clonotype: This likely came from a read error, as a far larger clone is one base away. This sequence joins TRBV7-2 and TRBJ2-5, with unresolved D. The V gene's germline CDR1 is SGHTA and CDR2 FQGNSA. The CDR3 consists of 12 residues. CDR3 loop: CASSPRSEAQYF. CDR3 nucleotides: TGTGCCAGCAGCCCCCGGTCAGAGGCCCAGTACTTC.

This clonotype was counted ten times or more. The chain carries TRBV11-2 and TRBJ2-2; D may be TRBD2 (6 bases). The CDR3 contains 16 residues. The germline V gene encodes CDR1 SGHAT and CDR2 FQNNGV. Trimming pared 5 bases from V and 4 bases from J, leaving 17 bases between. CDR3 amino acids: CASSPREGGATGELFF. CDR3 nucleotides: TGTGCCAGCAGCCCCAGGGAAGGAGGGGCCACCGGGGAGCTGTTTTTT.

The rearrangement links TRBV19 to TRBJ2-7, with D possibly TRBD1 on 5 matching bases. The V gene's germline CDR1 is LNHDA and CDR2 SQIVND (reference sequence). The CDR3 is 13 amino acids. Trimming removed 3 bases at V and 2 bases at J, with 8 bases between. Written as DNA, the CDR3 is TGTGCCAGTAGTATGACAGCTACCTACGAGCAGTACTTC. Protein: CASSMTATYEQYF.

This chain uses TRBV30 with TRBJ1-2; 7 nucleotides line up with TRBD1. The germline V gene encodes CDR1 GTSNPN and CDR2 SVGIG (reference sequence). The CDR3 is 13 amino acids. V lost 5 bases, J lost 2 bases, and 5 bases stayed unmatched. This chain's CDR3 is CAWVTGANYGYTF. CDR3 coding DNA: TGTGCCTGGGTCACAGGGGCGAACTATGGCTACACCTTC.

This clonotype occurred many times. CDR3 nucleotide sequence: TGTGCCAGCAGCCAAGCGAACAGGGACTGGGAGACCCAGTACTTC. As protein: CASSQANRDWETQYF. The rearrangement links TRBV3-1 to TRBJ2-5; D is possibly TRBD1 or TRBD2 (6 bases each). Trimming shortened V by 1 base and J by 5 bases, and 14 bases separated the two germline ends. The germline V gene encodes CDR1 LGHDT and CDR2 YNNKEL (reference sequence). The CDR3 runs to 15 residues.

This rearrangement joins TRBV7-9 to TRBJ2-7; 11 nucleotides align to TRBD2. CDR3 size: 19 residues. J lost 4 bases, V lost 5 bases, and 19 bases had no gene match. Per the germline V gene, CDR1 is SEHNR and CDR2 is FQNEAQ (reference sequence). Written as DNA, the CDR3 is TGTGCCAGCAGCCACACTCATATTCGACCGGGACTAGCGGATTACGAGCAGTACTTC. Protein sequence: CASSHTHIRPGLADYEQYF.

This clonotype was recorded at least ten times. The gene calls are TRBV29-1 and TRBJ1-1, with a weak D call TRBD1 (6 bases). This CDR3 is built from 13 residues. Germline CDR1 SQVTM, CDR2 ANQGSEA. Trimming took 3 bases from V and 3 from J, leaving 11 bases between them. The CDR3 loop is CSVDRGADTEAFF. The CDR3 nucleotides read TGCAGCGTTGATAGGGGGGCGGACACTGAAGCTTTCTTT.

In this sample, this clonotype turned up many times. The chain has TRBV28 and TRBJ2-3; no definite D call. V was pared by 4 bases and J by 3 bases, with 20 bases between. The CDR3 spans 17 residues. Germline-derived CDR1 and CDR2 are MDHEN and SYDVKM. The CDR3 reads CASSSEIHYIETDTQYF. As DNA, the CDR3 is TGTGCCAGCAGTTCCGAAATCCACTACATAGAGACAGATACGCAGTATTTT.

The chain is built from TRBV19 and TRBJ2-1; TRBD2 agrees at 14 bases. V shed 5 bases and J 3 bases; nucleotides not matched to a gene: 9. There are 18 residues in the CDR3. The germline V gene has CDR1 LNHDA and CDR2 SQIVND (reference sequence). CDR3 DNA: TGTGCCAGTAGTGACTTGACTAGCGGGAGGGCCGTCTACAATGAGCAGTTCTTC. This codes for CASSDLTSGRAVYNEQFF.